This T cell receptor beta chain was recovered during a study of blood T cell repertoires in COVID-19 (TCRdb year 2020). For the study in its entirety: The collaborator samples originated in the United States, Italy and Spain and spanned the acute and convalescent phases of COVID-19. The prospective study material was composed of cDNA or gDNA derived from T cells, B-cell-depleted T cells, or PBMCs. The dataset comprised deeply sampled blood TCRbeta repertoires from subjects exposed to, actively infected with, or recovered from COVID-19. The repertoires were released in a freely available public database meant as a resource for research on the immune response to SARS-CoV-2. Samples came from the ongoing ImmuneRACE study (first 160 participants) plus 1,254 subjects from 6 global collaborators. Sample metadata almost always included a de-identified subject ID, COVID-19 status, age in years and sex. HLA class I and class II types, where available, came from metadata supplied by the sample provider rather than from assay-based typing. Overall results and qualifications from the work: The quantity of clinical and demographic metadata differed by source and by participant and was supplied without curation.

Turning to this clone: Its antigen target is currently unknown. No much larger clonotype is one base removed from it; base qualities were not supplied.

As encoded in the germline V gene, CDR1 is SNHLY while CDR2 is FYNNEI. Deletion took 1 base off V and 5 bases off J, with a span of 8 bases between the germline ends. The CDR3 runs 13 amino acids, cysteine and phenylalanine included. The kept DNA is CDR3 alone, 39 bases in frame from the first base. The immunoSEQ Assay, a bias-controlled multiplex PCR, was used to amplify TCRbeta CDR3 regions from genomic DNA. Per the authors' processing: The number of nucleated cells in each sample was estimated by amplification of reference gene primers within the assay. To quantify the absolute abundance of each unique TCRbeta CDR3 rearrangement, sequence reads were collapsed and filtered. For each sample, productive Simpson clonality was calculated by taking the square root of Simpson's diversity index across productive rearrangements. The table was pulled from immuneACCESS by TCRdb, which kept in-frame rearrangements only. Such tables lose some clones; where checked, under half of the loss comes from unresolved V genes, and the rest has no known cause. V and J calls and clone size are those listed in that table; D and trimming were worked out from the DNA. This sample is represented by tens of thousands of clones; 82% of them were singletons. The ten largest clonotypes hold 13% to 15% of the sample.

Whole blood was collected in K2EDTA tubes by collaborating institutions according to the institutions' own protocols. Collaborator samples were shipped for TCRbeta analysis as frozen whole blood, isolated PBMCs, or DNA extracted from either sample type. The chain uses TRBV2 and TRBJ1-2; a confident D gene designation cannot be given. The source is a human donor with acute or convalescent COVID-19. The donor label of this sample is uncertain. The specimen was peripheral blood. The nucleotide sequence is TGTGCCAGCAGTGAAGAAGGGAGTTATGGCTACACCTTC. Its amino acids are CASSEEGSYGYTF.